A selection of T cell receptor beta chains follows, all from one sample in a study of blood T cell repertoires in COVID-19. Method: immunoSEQ multiplex PCR; TCRdb's copy keeps in-frame clones and lacks some. The profile shows approximately 380,000 clones, 90% to 95% of them singletons. Sequences were obtained from PBMCs or T cells enriched from blood (not recorded which). Every receptor here comes from a woman aged 35 to 49 who had been exposed to COVID-19. The CDR3 runs from the conserved cysteine through the conserved F or W. Each record gives: J gene, D gene, clone size, V gene, CDR3 protein, CDR3 DNA. A D gene is named only where the DNA matches it firmly. For some rows the clone size is stated as once, few or many, or as a class when expanded; others skip it.

TRBJ2-7 NA NA TRBV14 CASSQRLLYEQYF TGTGCCAGCAGCCAGCGGCTCCTCTACGAGCAGTACTTC
TRBJ2-3 NA NA TRBV29-1 CSVEAQDSLEQYF TGCAGCGTTGAAGCGCAGGACTCCTTAGAGCAGTATTTT
TRBJ1-5 NA few TRBV2 CASRRQTGNQPQHF TGTGCCAGCAGGAGACAAACTGGCAATCAGCCCCAGCATTTT
TRBJ1-5 NA once TRBV7-9 CASSLRGSQPQHF TGTGCCAGCAGCTTAAGGGGATCTCAGCCCCAGCATTTT
TRBJ1-3 TRBD1 many TRBV10-3 CARGQGNNADTIYF TGTGCCCGAGGACAGGGAAACAATGCAGACACCATATATTTT
TRBJ1-5 TRBD1 few TRBV2 CASSDRGGQPQHF TGTGCCAGCAGCGACAGGGGCGGTCAGCCCCAGCATTTT
TRBJ2-1 NA once TRBV6-5 CASSYATGGPYNEQFF TGTGCCAGCAGTTACGCAACGGGGGGCCCCTACAATGAGCAGTTCTTC
TRBJ1-1 NA NA TRBV5-1 CASSLSGSHTEAFF TGCGCCAGCAGCTTGTCTGGCAGTCACACTGAAGCTTTCTTT
TRBJ2-2 TRBD2 NA TRBV2 CASSYGRTGELFF TGTGCCAGCAGCTACGGGAGGACCGGGGAGCTGTTTTTT
TRBJ1-1 NA NA TRBV7-2 CASSLEDTNTEAFF TGTGCCAGCAGCTTAGAGGACACGAACACTGAAGCTTTCTTT
TRBJ1-1 NA few TRBV7-3 CASSLSADRNTEAFF TGTGCCAGCAGCTTAAGCGCCGACAGGAACACTGAAGCTTTCTTT
TRBJ1-6 NA NA TRBV13 CASSFRSNSPLHF TGTGCCAGCAGCTTTAGGAGCAATTCACCCCTCCACTTT
TRBJ1-2 NA once TRBV25-1 CASSAIDKYGYTF TGTGCCAGCAGTGCGATAGATAAGTATGGCTACACCTTC
TRBJ2-2 TRBD1 NA TRBV7-8 CASSPRQGPGTGELFF TGTGCCAGCAGCCCGAGACAGGGGCCGGGCACCGGGGAGCTGTTTTTT
TRBJ2-7 NA NA TRBV18 CASSPGPAGTYEQYF TGTGCCAGCTCACCTGGGCCGGCCGGTACATACGAGCAGTACTTC
TRBJ2-2 NA NA TRBV18 CASSPQGLGTGELFF TGTGCCAGCTCACCGCAGGGTTTGGGCACCGGGGAGCTGTTTTTT
TRBJ1-1 NA NA TRBV7-2 CASSPARRGNTEAFF TGTGCCAGCAGCCCCGCCCGTAGGGGGAACACTGAAGCTTTCTTT
TRBJ1-3 TRBD1 NA TRBV5-5 CASSLGQTGGNTIYF TGTGCCAGCAGCTTGGGACAGACAGGGGGAAACACCATATATTTT
TRBJ1-4 NA NA TRBV2 CASSDGGYPEKLFF TGTGCCAGCAGTGATGGGGGGTACCCTGAAAAACTGTTTTTT
TRBJ2-1 NA NA TRBV11-3 CASSFPDGLQFF TGTGCCAGCAGCTTTCCTGACGGGTTGCAGTTCTTC
TRBJ2-3 TRBD1 NA TRBV5-1 CASSSGQGPGTDTQYF TGCGCCAGCAGCTCCGGACAGGGTCCGGGTACAGATACGCAGTATTTT
TRBJ2-2 NA NA TRBV11-2 CASSYASRGGELFF TGTGCCAGCAGCTACGCCAGTCGGGGCGGGGAGCTGTTTTTT
TRBJ2-1 TRBD2 NA TRBV12-5 CASGFFPGGRSDEQFF TGTGCTAGTGGTTTCTTCCCGGGAGGGCGTTCGGATGAGCAGTTCTTC
TRBJ2-5 NA NA TRBV2 CASSDKTQYF TGTGCCAGCAGTGACAAGACCCAGTACTTC
TRBJ1-5 NA NA TRBV7-6 CASSPRGSGKHSQPQHF TGTGCCAGCAGCCCTAGAGGTTCGGGAAAGCATAGTCAGCCCCAGCATTTT
TRBJ2-7 TRBD2 once TRBV24-1 CATTAGLLYEQYF TGTGCCACCACAGCGGGATTACTCTACGAGCAGTACTTC
TRBJ2-1 TRBD2 NA TRBV19 CASSPPGLADGGFF TGTGCCAGTAGTCCACCGGGACTAGCGGACGGTGGGTTCTTC
TRBJ2-1 NA NA TRBV11-2 CASSPITYNEQFF TGTGCCAGCAGCCCCATCACCTACAATGAGCAGTTCTTC
TRBJ2-3 NA NA TRBV10-3 CAIKVRDTDTQYF TGTGCCATCAAAGTGAGAGACACAGATACGCAGTATTTT
TRBJ2-7 NA NA TRBV13 CASSPPPDTSYEQYF TGTGCCAGCAGCCCCCCCCCGGACACCAGCTACGAGCAGTACTTC
TRBJ1-2 NA few TRBV6-6 CASRQGSPLDYTF TGTGCCAGCAGACAGGGCTCCCCTCTTGACTACACCTTC
TRBJ2-7 TRBD2 NA TRBV7-9 CASSLRGLEGHEQYF TGTGCCAGCAGCTTAAGAGGACTAGAGGGCCACGAGCAGTACTTC
TRBJ2-5 TRBD2 NA TRBV7-2 CASSLLAGGKTQYF TGTGCCAGCAGCTTGCTAGCGGGGGGGAAGACCCAGTACTTC
TRBJ1-1 TRBD1 NA TRBV14 CASSPGTGGLGTEAFF TGTGCCAGCAGCCCCGGGACAGGGGGCTTGGGGACTGAAGCTTTCTTT
TRBJ2-1 TRBD1 NA TRBV5-1 CASSSGGTTYNEQFF TGCGCCAGCAGCTCAGGGGGCACAACCTACAATGAGCAGTTCTTC
TRBJ2-1 TRBD2 NA TRBV2 CASSERVAGNEQFF TGTGCCAGCAGTGAAAGGGTAGCGGGAAATGAGCAGTTCTTC
TRBJ1-1 NA once TRBV29-1 CSVRAGNTEAFF TGCAGCGTTCGCGCCGGGAACACTGAAGCTTTCTTT
TRBJ1-3 NA NA TRBV11-2 CASSLAGSGFRSSGNTIYF TGTGCCAGCAGCTTAGCCGGTAGTGGGTTCCGGAGCTCTGGAAACACCATATATTTT
TRBJ1-2 TRBD1 NA TRBV12-3/TRBV12-4 CASSLTGVYGYTF TGTGCCAGCAGCCTGACAGGGGTCTATGGCTACACCTTC
TRBJ1-1 NA NA TRBV5-4 CASRKQEDTEAFF TGTGCCAGTAGGAAACAAGAGGACACTGAAGCTTTCTTT
TRBJ2-4 TRBD2 NA TRBV6-5 CASRQLAELKNIQYF TGTGCCAGCAGACAACTAGCGGAGCTCAAAAACATTCAGTACTTC
TRBJ2-1 TRBD2 NA TRBV9 CASSVSGGGFGEQFF TGTGCCAGCAGCGTCAGCGGGGGGGGTTTTGGTGAGCAGTTCTTC
TRBJ1-3 TRBD1 once TRBV3-1/TRBV3-2 CASSRDRGTGNTIYF TGTGCCAGCAGCCGCGACAGGGGGACTGGAAACACCATATATTTT
TRBJ2-1 TRBD2 NA TRBV9 CASSVQAGANEQFF TGTGCCAGCAGCGTTCAAGCGGGAGCCAATGAGCAGTTCTTC
TRBJ2-1 NA NA TRBV15 CATSRARVYNEQFF TGTGCCACCAGCAGAGCCAGGGTATACAATGAGCAGTTCTTC
TRBJ1-2 NA NA TRBV5-4 CASSHSGGGGYGYTF TGTGCCAGCAGCCACTCGGGAGGGGGGGGCTATGGCTACACCTTC
TRBJ1-1 NA NA TRBV5-1 CASSHDWGQSNTEAFF TGCGCCAGCAGCCATGACTGGGGGCAAAGTAACACTGAAGCTTTCTTT
TRBJ1-5 NA NA TRBV7-2 CASSLSTGSNQPQHF TGTGCCAGCAGCTTGTCCACGGGGAGCAATCAGCCCCAGCATTTT
TRBJ1-1 NA NA TRBV2 CASSGQSIFEAFF TGTGCCAGCAGCGGACAGTCGATATTTGAAGCTTTCTTT
TRBJ2-3 TRBD1 NA TRBV19 CASRDRGWTDTQYF TGTGCCAGTAGGGACAGGGGGTGGACAGATACGCAGTATTTT
TRBJ2-3 NA NA TRBV7-2 CASSGGRGKTSLSTDTQYF TGTGCCAGCAGCGGAGGACGGGGAAAAACCTCTCTAAGCACAGATACGCAGTATTTT